These T cell receptor beta chains were read from a single sample in a study of CD8+ T cells in alopecia areata. The protocol was immunoSEQ multiplex PCR, while the TCRdb copy is restricted to in-frame clones and leaves out a portion. The sample contains some 130,000 clones, nearly 55% of which appear only once. This sample comprised CD8+ T cells sorted from blood, obtained at week 4, from a patient treated with tofacitinib. The receptors originated from a human donor with alopecia areata. Each CDR3 is given with its conserved first and last residue. The D gene is left open where the match is weak. The size of a clone is reported for some rows only, either as once, few or many, or as a class for expanded clones.

V	D	size	J	DNA	CDR3
TRBV13	NA	NA	TRBJ2-7	TGTGCCAGCAGCTTAGAGGCCGCGTACGAGCAGTACTTC	CASSLEAAYEQYF
TRBV2	NA	few	TRBJ2-3	TGTGCCACCCCAGGGTGGGATACGCAGTATTTT	CATPGWDTQYF
TRBV7-9	NA	NA	TRBJ2-5	TGTGCCAGCAGTCCCTGGGTAGGCCAAGAGACCCAGTACTTC	CASSPWVGQETQYF
TRBV6-5	NA	NA	TRBJ1-2	TGTGCCAGCAGTTCAATAACGTTTCATGGCTACACCTTC	CASSSITFHGYTF
TRBV5-6	TRBD2	NA	TRBJ2-7	TGTGCCAGCAGCTTGGCGCTAGCGGGGGACCTGTACGAGCAGTACTTC	CASSLALAGDLYEQYF
TRBV27	NA	NA	TRBJ2-1	TGTGCCAGCAGCCCGGGCCTGGCTGAGCAGTTCTTC	CASSPGLAEQFF
TRBV2	TRBD1	NA	TRBJ2-1	TGTGCCAGCAGTGAAGGGACAGGGGGCTACAATGAGCAGTTCTTC	CASSEGTGGYNEQFF
TRBV29-1	TRBD1	few	TRBJ2-5	TGCAGCGTTGAAGGGAACGACAGGGCCGGCGAGACCCAGTACTTC	CSVEGNDRAGETQYF
TRBV6-6	NA	NA	TRBJ1-1	TGTGCCAGCACTGCCTGGGGAGGGATGAACACTGAAGCTTTCTTT	CASTAWGGMNTEAFF
TRBV18	TRBD1	NA	TRBJ1-5	TGTGCCAGCTCACTTACCGGGACAGTAAGCAATCAGCCCCAGCATTTT	CASSLTGTVSNQPQHF
TRBV2	NA	NA	TRBJ1-5	TGTGCCAGCAGTGAATGGTGGCAGAATCAGCCCCAGCATTTT	CASSEWWQNQPQHF
TRBV13	NA	NA	TRBJ2-5	TGTGCCAGCAGCTCGAGAGGTTCCCCAGAGACCCAGTACTTC	CASSSRGSPETQYF
TRBV14	NA	NA	TRBJ2-7	TGTGCCAGCAGCAAGACTACCGGGACGCAGTACTTC	CASSKTTGTQYF